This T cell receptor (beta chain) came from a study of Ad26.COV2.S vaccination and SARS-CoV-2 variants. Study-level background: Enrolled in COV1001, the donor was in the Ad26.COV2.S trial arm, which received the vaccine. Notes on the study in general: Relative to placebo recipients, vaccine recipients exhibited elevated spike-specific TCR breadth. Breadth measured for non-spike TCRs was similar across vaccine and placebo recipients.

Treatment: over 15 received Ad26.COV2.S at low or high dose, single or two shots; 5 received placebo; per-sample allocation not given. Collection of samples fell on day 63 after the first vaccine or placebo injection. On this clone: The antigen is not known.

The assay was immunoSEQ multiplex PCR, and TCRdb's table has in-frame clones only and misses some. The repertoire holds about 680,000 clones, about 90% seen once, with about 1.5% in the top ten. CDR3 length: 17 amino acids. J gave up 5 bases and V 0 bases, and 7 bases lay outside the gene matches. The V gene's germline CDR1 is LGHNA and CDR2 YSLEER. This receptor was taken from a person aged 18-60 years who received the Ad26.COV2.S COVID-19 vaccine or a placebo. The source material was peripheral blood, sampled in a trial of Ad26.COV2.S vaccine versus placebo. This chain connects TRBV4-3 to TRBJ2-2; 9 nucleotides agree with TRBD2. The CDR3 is CASSQDFIAGVTGELFF. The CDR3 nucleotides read TGCGCCAGCAGCCAAGATTTTATAGCGGGGGTAACCGGGGAGCTGTTTTTT.